This TCR beta chain comes out of a study of blood T cells in healthy people across ages. Germline loops: CDR1 MNHEY, CDR2 SVGEGT. Trimming stripped 2 bases from V and 3 bases from J, with 18 bases between. CDR3 length equals 17 residues. Extracted total RNA amounted to at least 5.5 micrograms for each sample. Together with a sample-barcoded 5' primer, a J-beta primer mix was included in a second PCR lasting roughly 6 to 12 cycles. TCRdb fed the 5' RACE reads into MiXCR, producing one record per CDR3 protein. The table lists 1,300,000 or so distinct CDR3 sequences, 45% to 70% of them singletons. This clonotype was picked up a small number of times.

This clonotype was obtained from a man aged 18 to 35 in good health. The chain recombines TRBV6-2 or TRBV6-3 with TRBJ2-3; the D call may be TRBD1 or TRBD2 (5 bases each). The material sequenced was blood. CDR3 residues: CASSYPLRVEGTDTQYF. CDR3 nucleotide sequence: TGTGCCAGCAGTTACCCCCTGAGGGTTGAGGGGACAGATACGCAGTATTTT.